This TCR beta chain was profiled in a study of T-cell reconstitution after alpha-beta-depleted transplantation in children. This CDR3 region has 13 residues. The germline V and J ends were trimmed by 7 bases and 0 bases, with 7 bases remaining between them. The TCRbeta library incorporated unique molecular identifiers. Each CDR3 protein gets one entry after TCRdb re-called the PCR reads with MiXCR. This sample has some 550,000 distinct CDR3 sequences, with approximately 20% found just once. This specimen was PBMCs from the stem cell graft donor, taken from the stem cell graft. The source is a human donor who donated a stem cell graft to a child with acute lymphoblastic leukemia. J is TRBJ1-5 and V is TRBV12-3 or TRBV12-4; D gene unclear. CDR3: CASTLNSNQPQHF. The CDR3 nucleotides read TGTGCCAGCACCCTGAATAGCAATCAGCCCCAGCATTTT.